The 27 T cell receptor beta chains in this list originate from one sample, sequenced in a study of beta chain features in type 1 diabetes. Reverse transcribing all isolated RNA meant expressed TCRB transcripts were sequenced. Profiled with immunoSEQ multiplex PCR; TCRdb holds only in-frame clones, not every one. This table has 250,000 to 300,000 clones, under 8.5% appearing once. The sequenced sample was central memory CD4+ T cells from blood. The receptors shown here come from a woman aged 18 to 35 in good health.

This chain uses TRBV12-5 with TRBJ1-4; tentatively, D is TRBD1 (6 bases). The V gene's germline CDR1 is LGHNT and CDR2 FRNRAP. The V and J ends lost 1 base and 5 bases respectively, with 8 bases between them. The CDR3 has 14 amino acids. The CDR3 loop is CASGLGQANEKLFF. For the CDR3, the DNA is TGTGCTAGTGGTTTGGGACAGGCGAATGAAAAACTGTTTTTT.

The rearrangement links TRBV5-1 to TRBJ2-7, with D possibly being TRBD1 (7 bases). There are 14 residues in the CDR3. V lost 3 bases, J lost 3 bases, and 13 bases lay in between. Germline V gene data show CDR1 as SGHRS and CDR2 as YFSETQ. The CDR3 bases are TGCGCCAGCAGCTCCCAGGGGGGAGGCTACGAGCAGTACTTC. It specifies CASSSQGGGYEQYF.

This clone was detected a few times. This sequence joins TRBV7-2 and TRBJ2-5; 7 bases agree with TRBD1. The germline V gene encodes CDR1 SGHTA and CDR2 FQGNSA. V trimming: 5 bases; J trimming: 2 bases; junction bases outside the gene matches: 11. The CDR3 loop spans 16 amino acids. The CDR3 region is CASSDPHRTGQETQYF. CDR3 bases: TGTGCCAGCAGCGACCCCCATAGGACAGGACAAGAGACCCAGTACTTC.

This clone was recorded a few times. As DNA, the CDR3 is TGTGCCAGTAGTAACAGTTTCACCAAAAACATTCAGTACTTC. This translates into CASSNSFTKNIQYF. The chain links TRBV19 to TRBJ2-4; D remains unclear. V lost 4 bases to trimming and J lost 2 bases, with 9 bases between them. This CDR3 is 14 amino acids long. CDR1 and CDR2 (germline): LNHDA, SQIVND (reference sequence).

CDR3: CASSVGTQGRGGTEAFF. The DNA for the CDR3 is TGTGCCAGCAGCGTAGGGACCCAGGGGAGAGGAGGCACTGAAGCTTTCTTT. The chain couples TRBV9 to TRBJ1-1; a possible D gene is TRBD1 (6 bases). This CDR3 has 17 residues. V lost 0 bases to trimming and J lost 4 bases, with 19 bases between them. Germline lookup yields CDR1 SGDLS and CDR2 YYNGEE.

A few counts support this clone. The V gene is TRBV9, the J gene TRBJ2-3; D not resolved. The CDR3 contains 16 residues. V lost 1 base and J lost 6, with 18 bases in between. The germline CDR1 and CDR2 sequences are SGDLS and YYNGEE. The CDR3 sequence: CASSVIAGSGVDTQYF. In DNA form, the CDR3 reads TGTGCCAGCAGCGTAATTGCCGGGTCGGGCGTTGATACGCAGTATTTT.

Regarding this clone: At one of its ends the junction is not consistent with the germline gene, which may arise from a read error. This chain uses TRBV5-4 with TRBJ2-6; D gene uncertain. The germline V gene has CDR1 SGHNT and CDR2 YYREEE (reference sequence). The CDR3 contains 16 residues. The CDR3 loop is CASSQEWASGANVLTF. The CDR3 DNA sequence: TGCGCCAGCAGCCAAGAATGGGCCTCTGGGGCCAACGTCCTGACTTTC.

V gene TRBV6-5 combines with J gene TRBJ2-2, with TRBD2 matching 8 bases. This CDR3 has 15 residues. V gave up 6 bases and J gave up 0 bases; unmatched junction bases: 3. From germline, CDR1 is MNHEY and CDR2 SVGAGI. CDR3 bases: TGTGCCAGCAGGGGGACTAGGGCGAACACCGGGGAGCTGTTTTTT. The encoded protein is CASRGTRANTGELFF.

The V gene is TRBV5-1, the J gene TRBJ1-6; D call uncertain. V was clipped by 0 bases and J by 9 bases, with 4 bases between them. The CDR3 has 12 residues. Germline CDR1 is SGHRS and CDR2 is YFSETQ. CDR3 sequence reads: CASSLDGSPLHF. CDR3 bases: TGCGCCAGCAGCTTGGACGGTTCACCCCTCCACTTT.

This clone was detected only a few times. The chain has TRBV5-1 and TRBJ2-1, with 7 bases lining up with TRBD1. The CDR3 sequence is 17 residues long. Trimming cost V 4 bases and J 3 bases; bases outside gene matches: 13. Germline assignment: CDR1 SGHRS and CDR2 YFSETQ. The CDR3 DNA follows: TGCGCCAGCAGCCTAGCCCCGACAGGGATTAGCTACAATGAGCAGTTCTTC. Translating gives CASSLAPTGISYNEQFF.

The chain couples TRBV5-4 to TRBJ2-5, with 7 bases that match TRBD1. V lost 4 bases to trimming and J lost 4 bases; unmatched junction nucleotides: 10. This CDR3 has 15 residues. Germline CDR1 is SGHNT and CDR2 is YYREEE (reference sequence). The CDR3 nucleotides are TGTGCCAGCAGCCCCAGACAGGGAATAGGAGAGACCCAGTACTTC. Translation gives CASSPRQGIGETQYF.

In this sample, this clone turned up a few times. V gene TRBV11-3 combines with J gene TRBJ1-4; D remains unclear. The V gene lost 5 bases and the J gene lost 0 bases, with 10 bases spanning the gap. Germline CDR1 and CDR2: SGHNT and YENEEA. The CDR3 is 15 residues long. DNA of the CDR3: TGTGCCAGCAGCATTGCCGGGGCAACTAATGAAAAACTGTTTTTT. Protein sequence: CASSIAGATNEKLFF.

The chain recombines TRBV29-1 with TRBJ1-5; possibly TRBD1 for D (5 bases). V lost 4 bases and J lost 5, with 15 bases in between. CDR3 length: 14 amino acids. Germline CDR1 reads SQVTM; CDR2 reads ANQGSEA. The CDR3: CSVVDGDPHQPQHF. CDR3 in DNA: TGCAGCGTTGTTGATGGGGACCCCCATCAGCCCCAGCATTTT.

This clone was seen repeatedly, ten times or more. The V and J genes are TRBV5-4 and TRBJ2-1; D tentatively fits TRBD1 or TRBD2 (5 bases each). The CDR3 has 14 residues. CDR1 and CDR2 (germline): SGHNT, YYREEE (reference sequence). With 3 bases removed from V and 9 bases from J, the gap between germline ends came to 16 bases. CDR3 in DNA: TGTGCCAGCAGCTACGCCAGGGAGTATGGTGAGCAGTTCTTC. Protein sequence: CASSYAREYGEQFF.

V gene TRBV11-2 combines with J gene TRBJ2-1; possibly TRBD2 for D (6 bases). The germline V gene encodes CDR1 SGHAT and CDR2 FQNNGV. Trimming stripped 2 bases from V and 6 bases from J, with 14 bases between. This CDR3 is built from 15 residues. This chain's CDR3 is CASSLTRLGGNEQFF. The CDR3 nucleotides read TGTGCCAGCAGCTTAACAAGGCTGGGGGGCAATGAGCAGTTCTTC.

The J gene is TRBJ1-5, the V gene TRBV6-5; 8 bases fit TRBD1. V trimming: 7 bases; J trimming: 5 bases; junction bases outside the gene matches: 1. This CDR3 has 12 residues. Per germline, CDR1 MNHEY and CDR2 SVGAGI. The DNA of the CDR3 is TGTGCCAGCAAACAGGGGGATCAGCCCCAGCATTTT. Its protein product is CASKQGDQPQHF.

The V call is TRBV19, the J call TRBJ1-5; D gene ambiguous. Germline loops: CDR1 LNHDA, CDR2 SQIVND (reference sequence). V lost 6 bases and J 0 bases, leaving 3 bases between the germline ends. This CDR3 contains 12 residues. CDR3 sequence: CASSLSNQPQHF. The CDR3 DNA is TGTGCCAGTAGCCTTAGCAATCAGCCCCAGCATTTT.

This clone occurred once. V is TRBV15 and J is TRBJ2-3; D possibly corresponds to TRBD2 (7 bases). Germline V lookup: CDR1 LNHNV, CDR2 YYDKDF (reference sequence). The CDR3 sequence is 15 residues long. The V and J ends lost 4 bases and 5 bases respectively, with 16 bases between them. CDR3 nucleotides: TGTGCCACCAGCAAGGGGGGGGCGCAAGGAGATACGCAGTATTTT. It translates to CATSKGGAQGDTQYF.

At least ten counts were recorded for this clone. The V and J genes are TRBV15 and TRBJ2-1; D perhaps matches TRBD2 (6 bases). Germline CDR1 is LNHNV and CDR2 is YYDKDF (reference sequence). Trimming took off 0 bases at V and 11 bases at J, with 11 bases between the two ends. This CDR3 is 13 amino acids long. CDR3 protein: CATSREGTPKQFF. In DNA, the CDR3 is TGTGCCACCAGCAGAGAAGGGACTCCGAAGCAGTTCTTC.

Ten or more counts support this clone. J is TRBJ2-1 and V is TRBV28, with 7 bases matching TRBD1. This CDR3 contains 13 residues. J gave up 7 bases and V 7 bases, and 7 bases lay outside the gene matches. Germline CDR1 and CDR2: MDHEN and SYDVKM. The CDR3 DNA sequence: TGTGCCAGCACGGAGACAGGGACGAATGAGCAGTTCTTC. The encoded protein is CASTETGTNEQFF.

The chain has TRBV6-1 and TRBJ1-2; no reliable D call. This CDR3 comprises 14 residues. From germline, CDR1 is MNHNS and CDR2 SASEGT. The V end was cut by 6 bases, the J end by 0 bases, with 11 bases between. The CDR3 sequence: CASRPGHANYGYTF. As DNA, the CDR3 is TGTGCCAGCAGGCCGGGCCATGCTAACTATGGCTACACCTTC.

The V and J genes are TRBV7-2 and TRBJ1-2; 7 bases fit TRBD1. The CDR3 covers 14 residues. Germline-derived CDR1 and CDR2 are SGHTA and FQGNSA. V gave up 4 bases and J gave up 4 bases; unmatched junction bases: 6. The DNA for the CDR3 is TGTGCCAGCAGCTCAAACAGGGGCGGCTATGGCTACACCTTC. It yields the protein CASSSNRGGYGYTF.

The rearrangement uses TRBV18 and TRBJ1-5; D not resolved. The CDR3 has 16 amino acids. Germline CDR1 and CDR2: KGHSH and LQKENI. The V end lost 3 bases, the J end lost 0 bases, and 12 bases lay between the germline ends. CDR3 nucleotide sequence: TGTGCCAGCTCACCTGAGGCTACCTATAGCAATCAGCCCCAGCATTTT. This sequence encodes CASSPEATYSNQPQHF. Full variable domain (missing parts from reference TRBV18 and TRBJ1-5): NAGVMQNPRHLVRRRGQEARLRCSPMKGHSHVYWYRQLPEEGLKFMVYLQKENIIDESGMPKERFSAEFPKEGPSILRIQQVVRGDSAAYFCASSPEATYSNQPQHFGDGTRLSIL.

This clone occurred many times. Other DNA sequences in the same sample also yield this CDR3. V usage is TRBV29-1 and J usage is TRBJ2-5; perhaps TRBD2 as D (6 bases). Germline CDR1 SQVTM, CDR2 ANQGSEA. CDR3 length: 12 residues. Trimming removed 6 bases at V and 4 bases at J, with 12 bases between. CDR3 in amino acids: CSVGGRRETQYF. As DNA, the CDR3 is TGCAGCGTCGGTGGGAGGCGAGAGACCCAGTACTTC.

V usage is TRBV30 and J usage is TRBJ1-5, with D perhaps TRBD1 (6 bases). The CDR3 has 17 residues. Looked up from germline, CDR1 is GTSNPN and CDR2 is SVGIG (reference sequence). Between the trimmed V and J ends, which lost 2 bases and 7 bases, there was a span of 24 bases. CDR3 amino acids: CAWSSGRGRGGNQPQHF. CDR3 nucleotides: TGTGCCTGGAGTTCGGGCCGTGGAAGGGGGGGGAACCAGCCCCAGCATTTT.

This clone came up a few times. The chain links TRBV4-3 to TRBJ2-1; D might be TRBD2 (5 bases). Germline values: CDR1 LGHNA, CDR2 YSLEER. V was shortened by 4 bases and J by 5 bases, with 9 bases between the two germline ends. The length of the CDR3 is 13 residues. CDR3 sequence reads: CASSRGLDNEQFF. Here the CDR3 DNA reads TGCGCCAGCAGCCGCGGACTGGACAATGAGCAGTTCTTC.

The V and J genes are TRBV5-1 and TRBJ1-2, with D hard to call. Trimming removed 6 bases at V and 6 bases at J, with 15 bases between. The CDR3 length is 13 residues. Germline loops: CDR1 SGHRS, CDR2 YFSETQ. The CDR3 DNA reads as TGCGCCAGCAACGAGCAAGGGTATAATGGCTACACCTTC. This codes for CASNEQGYNGYTF.